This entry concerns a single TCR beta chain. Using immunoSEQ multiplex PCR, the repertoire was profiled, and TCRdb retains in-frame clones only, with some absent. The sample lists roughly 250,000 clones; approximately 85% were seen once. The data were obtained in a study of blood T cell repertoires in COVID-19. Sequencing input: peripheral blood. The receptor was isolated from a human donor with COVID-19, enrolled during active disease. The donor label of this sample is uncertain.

The CDR3 DNA is TGTGCCAGCAGTCCCCCCGTCCGGGGGGGGTATGGCTACACCTTC. Protein product: CASSPPVRGGYGYTF. The rearrangement links TRBV28 to TRBJ1-2, with D tentatively TRBD1 (5 bases). The CDR3 covers 15 residues. With 5 bases removed from V and 5 bases from J, the gap between germline ends came to 18 bases. In germline, CDR1 is MDHEN, CDR2 SYDVKM.